These T cell receptor beta chains were read from a single sample in a study of OX40 agonist ivuxolimab in advanced cancers. The repertoire was sequenced with immunoSEQ multiplex PCR; TCRdb's copy has only in-frame clones and lacks some. The sample records more than 45,000 clones, roughly 80% being singletons. Material: CD4+ or CD8+ T cells sorted from blood, obtained in a trial of the OX40 agonist ivuxolimab. The origin of the receptors is an adult with an advanced solid tumor such as melanoma, head and neck, liver or kidney cancer. CDR3s leave out the opening cysteine and the closing phenylalanine or tryptophan. Each record gives: J gene, V gene, CDR3 protein.

TRBJ1-4 TRBV9 ASSVGVSTNEKLF
TRBJ2-7 TRBV30 AWNRDAYEQY
TRBJ2-3 TRBV9 ASRTEGTDTQY
TRBJ2-1 TRBV6-5 ASRKTALEQF
TRBJ2-6 TRBV5-8 ASTYDRVGANVLT
TRBJ1-5 TRBV19 ASSIAQNQPQH
TRBJ2-2 TRBV28 ASSYSSGSRTGELF
TRBJ2-5 TRBV2 ASSDPPTQY
TRBJ2-3 TRBV11-1 ASSLHGTSLSTDTQY
TRBJ2-5 TRBV5-1 ASSLIPGNQETQY
TRBJ2-7 TRBV19 ASSMSVSSYEQY
TRBJ1-1 TRBV5-1 ASSSRERGGAYTEAF
TRBJ2-7 TRBV25-1 ATGLAGVGEQY
TRBJ1-2 TRBV5-1 ASSLNLGTAGYGYT